The text below deals with one T cell receptor (beta chain). The antigen remains undetermined. Germline V gene sequence: CDR1 MNHEY, CDR2 SVGAGI. J was trimmed by 4 bases and V by 4 bases; bases with no gene match: 6. The CDR3 contains 15 residues. This specimen comes from a study of cytomegalovirus exposure and HLA in healthy donors. The study's findings and limits: The authors listed some 150 TCR beta chains as cytomegalovirus-associated. Rarity held for most TCR sequences, but there were some public TCRs that occurred in many donors. Cytomegalovirus status was reportedly diagnosed by the classifier with high sensitivity and specificity.

Using immunoSEQ multiplex PCR, the repertoire was profiled, and TCRdb retains in-frame clones only, with some absent. The sample consists of 150,000 to 160,000 clones, 80% to 90% of them appearing once. This TCR was recovered from a man aged 18 to 29 in good health and CMV-seropositive. The V and J genes are TRBV6-5 and TRBJ1-1; 10 bases match TRBD1. The specimen was PBMCs. The CDR3, as DNA: TGTGCCAGCAGTTTGACAGGGGGCGGTGGCACTGAAGCTTTCTTT. It yields the protein CASSLTGGGGTEAFF.